These 21 T cell receptor beta chains came from one sample sequenced in a study of blood T cell repertoires in COVID-19. Sequenced by immunoSEQ multiplex PCR; TCRdb stores in-frame clones only, minus some. The sample has about 98,000 clones; roughly four fifths are singletons. Input material: peripheral blood. The receptors originated from a man aged 60 to 75 with acute or convalescent COVID-19.

The chain uses TRBV24-1 and TRBJ1-5; maybe TRBD1 (5 bases). The CDR3 is 15 residues long. In germline, CDR1 is KGHDR, CDR2 SFDVKD. Trimming cost V 5 bases and J 2 bases, with 12 bases left between them. The chain's CDR3 is CATSVGTGGNQPQHF. Written as DNA, the CDR3 is TGTGCCACCAGTGTTGGTACAGGAGGCAATCAGCCCCAGCATTTT.

Concerning this clone itself: The identical CDR3 is also encoded by other nucleotide sequences in the sample. The V call is TRBV18, the J call TRBJ1-1; D unresolved. V lost 9 bases to trimming and J lost 4 bases, with 9 bases between them. CDR1 is KGHSH, CDR2 LQKENI, per germline. CDR3 size: 11 residues. The CDR3 spells CASSPSTEAFF. CDR3 nucleotides: TGTGCCAGTTCCCCGAGCACTGAAGCTTTCTTT. Full variable domain (outside the CDR3, taken from reference TRBV18 and TRBJ1-1): NAGVMQNPRHLVRRRGQEARLRCSPMKGHSHVYWYRQLPEEGLKFMVYLQKENIIDESGMPKERFSAEFPKEGPSILRIQQVVRGDSAAYFCASSPSTEAFFGQGTRLTVV.

The chain recombines TRBV5-4 with TRBJ1-2; D unresolved. V was pared by 0 bases and J by 0 bases, with 15 bases between. Germline assignment: CDR1 SGHNT and CDR2 YYREEE (reference sequence). CDR3 length: 17 amino acids. This CDR3 is CASSLGVGMEANYGYTF. DNA of the CDR3: TGTGCCAGCAGCTTGGGCGTCGGGATGGAAGCTAACTATGGCTACACCTTC.

This sequence joins TRBV29-1 and TRBJ1-1, with 7 positions matching TRBD1. Losses at the gene ends were 4 bases for V and 8 bases for J; bases not matched to a gene: 4. This CDR3 has 11 amino acids. Germline loops: CDR1 SQVTM, CDR2 ANQGSEA. The CDR3 here is CSVGSDREAFF. Written as DNA, the CDR3 is TGCAGCGTTGGTTCGGACAGGGAAGCTTTCTTT.

The gene calls are TRBV6-6 and TRBJ1-1; D unclear. CDR1 and CDR2 (germline): MNHNY, SVGAGI (reference sequence). V shed 9 bases and J shed 2 bases, with 7 bases lying between them. The CDR3 contains 11 residues. CDR3 nucleotide sequence: TGTGCCAGTCTAGCAAACACTGAAGCTTTCTTT. Translating it yields CASLANTEAFF.

The chain couples TRBV19 to TRBJ1-1; D call uncertain. Trimming removed 6 bases at V and 0 bases at J, with 5 bases between. CDR3 length equals 12 residues. Germline loops: CDR1 LNHDA, CDR2 SQIVND (reference sequence). The CDR3 protein is CASSQLNTEAFF. The CDR3 coding sequence is TGTGCCAGTAGCCAGTTGAACACTGAAGCTTTCTTT.

J is TRBJ1-5 and V is TRBV14; D remains unclear. Germline V gene sequence: CDR1 SGHDN, CDR2 FVKESK. Between the trimmed V and J ends, which lost 1 base and 7 bases, there was a span of 11 bases. The CDR3 length is 14 residues. CDR3 in amino acids: CASSQVCRGQPQHF. CDR3 nucleotide sequence: TGTGCCAGCAGCCAAGTCTGTAGAGGACAGCCCCAGCATTTT.

The genes are TRBV12-3 or TRBV12-4 and TRBJ2-7; D perhaps matches TRBD2 (5 bases). V was clipped by 6 bases and J by 3 bases, with 12 bases between them. The CDR3 has 13 residues. The CDR3 DNA follows: TGTGCCAGCAGCCCTGGACTCGACTACGAGCAGTACGTC. This translates into CASSPGLDYEQYV.

J is TRBJ1-1 and V is TRBV7-3; maybe TRBD1 (6 bases). This CDR3 has 14 amino acids. The germline V and J ends were trimmed by 5 bases and 6 bases, with 16 bases remaining between them. In germline, CDR1 is SGHTA, CDR2 FQGTGA. CDR3 sequence: CASSRPGGGAEAFF. In DNA, the CDR3 is TGTGCCAGCAGCCGCCCGGGGGGGGGCGCTGAAGCTTTCTTT.

This sequence joins TRBV27 and TRBJ1-4, with D possibly being TRBD1 (6 bases). Germline V gives CDR1 MNHEY, CDR2 SMNVEV (reference sequence). The germline V and J ends were trimmed by 5 bases and 0 bases, with 7 bases remaining between them. CDR3 size: 14 residues. CDR3 region: CASSGGATNEKLFF. CDR3 nucleotide sequence: TGTGCCAGCAGTGGGGGCGCAACTAATGAAAAACTGTTTTTT.

The chain has TRBV7-6 and TRBJ1-2, with 8 bases that match TRBD1. The CDR3 extends over 15 amino acids. Trimming took 5 bases from V and 0 from J; bases not matched to a gene: 5. Per the germline V gene, CDR1 is SGHVS and CDR2 is FNYEAQ. The CDR3 DNA reads TGTGCCAGCAGCCCAGGACAGGGCGCTAACTATGGCTACACCTTC. Translated: CASSPGQGANYGYTF.

The rearrangement links TRBV19 to TRBJ2-1; tentative D call: TRBD1 (5 bases). In germline, CDR1 is LNHDA, CDR2 SQIVND (reference sequence). Deletions cut 3 bases from V and 1 base from J, with 10 bases between. The CDR3 consists of 15 residues. The CDR3 loop reads CASSIQGASYNEQFF. The CDR3 DNA follows: TGTGCCAGTAGTATCCAGGGTGCGTCCTACAATGAGCAGTTCTTC.

V is TRBV6-5 and J is TRBJ1-2; tentatively, D is TRBD1 (5 bases). The V gene lost 7 bases and the J gene lost 6 bases, with 12 bases spanning the gap. Germline V gene sequence: CDR1 MNHEY, CDR2 SVGAGI. The CDR3 length is 12 residues. The CDR3 DNA reads TGTGCCAGCACAGTCCTCAGGGATGGCTACACCTTC. Translating it yields CASTVLRDGYTF.

The chain couples TRBV3-1 (or the pseudogene TRBV3-2) to TRBJ1-1; 8 positions agree with TRBD1. V was clipped by 4 bases and J by 6 bases; unmatched bases: 10. The CDR3 covers 15 residues. The germline V gene has CDR1 LGHDT and CDR2 YNNKEL (reference sequence). For the CDR3, the DNA is TGTGCCAGCAGCCCCTTCCAGGGGGCGGGTGCTGAAGCTTTCTTT. This codes for CASSPFQGAGAEAFF.

The rearrangement joins TRBV18 to TRBJ2-1; D might be TRBD2 (5 bases). The length of the CDR3 is 14 residues. V was shortened by 2 bases and J by 5 bases, with 10 bases between the two germline ends. The germline CDR1 and CDR2 sequences are KGHSH and LQKENI. The CDR3 region has the DNA TGTGCCAGCTCACCAGAAAGCGGAAACAATGAGCAGTTCTTC. Translating it yields CASSPESGNNEQFF.

The chain links TRBV12-3 or TRBV12-4 to TRBJ2-1; D call uncertain. The CDR3 consists of 11 residues. Trimming took off 5 bases at V and 4 bases at J, with 3 bases between the two ends. This CDR3 reads CASSVYNEQFF. CDR3 DNA: TGTGCCAGCAGTGTATACAATGAGCAGTTCTTC.

The genes are TRBV9 and TRBJ2-5; 11 bases are a match to TRBD2. Germline CDR1 and CDR2: SGDLS and YYNGEE. The trim removed 4 bases at V and 5 bases at J, leaving 7 bases unmatched. This CDR3 is built from 15 residues. CDR3 sequence: CASSTTSGSMETQYF. DNA of the CDR3: TGTGCCAGCAGCACAACTAGCGGGAGTATGGAGACCCAGTACTTC.

The chain is built from TRBV7-8 and TRBJ2-7; no definite D call. Between the trimmed V and J ends, which lost 6 bases and 3 bases, there was a span of 15 bases. The CDR3 contains 14 residues. Per the germline V gene, CDR1 is SGHVS and CDR2 is FQNEAQ. As DNA, the CDR3 is TGTGCCAGCAGTTCCGAGAGGCCAGACTACGAGCAGTACGTC. Protein: CASSSERPDYEQYV.

The chain recombines TRBV9 with TRBJ1-2, with D uncertain. Germline-derived CDR1 and CDR2 are SGDLS and YYNGEE. Deletions cut 0 bases from V and 4 bases from J, with 4 bases between. The CDR3 is made up of 12 amino acids. The chain's CDR3 is CASSVDSYGYTF. The CDR3 DNA sequence: TGTGCCAGCAGCGTAGACAGCTATGGCTACACCTTC.

This clone was detected only a few times. CDR3 region: CASLNTGSLTYYEQYF. DNA for the CDR3: TGTGCCAGCTTAAACACGGGATCCCTTACTTACTACGAGCAGTACTTC. J is TRBJ2-7 and V is TRBV11-2; possible D gene TRBD2, 5 bases. Germline V CDR1 and CDR2: SGHAT, FQNNGV. CDR3 length: 16 amino acids. Trimming removed 8 bases from V and 3 bases from J, with 23 bases in between.

This clone has just a few counts. The CDR3, as DNA: TGTGCCAGCAGTGCTCGACAGGGCTACGAGCAGTACTTC. Translated: CASSARQGYEQYF. The chain combines TRBV6-4 with TRBJ2-7; 7 positions match TRBD1. Unmatched junction bases numbered 3, after V lost 4 bases and J lost 3 bases. CDR3 size: 13 residues. From germline, CDR1 is MRHNA and CDR2 SNTAGT.